These 23 T cell receptor beta chains originate from one sample sequenced in a study of T-cell reconstitution after alpha-beta-depleted transplantation in children. This sample's TCRbeta library carried unique molecular identifier barcodes. TCRdb recomputed calls from the PCR reads with MiXCR, one row per CDR3 protein. The sample lists approximately 640,000 distinct CDR3 sequences, approximately 15% occurring once. Sequencing was performed on PBMCs from the stem cell graft donor, taken from the stem cell graft. The receptors originated from a human donor who donated a stem cell graft to a child with acute myeloid leukemia.

Ten or more counts support this clonotype. The gene calls are TRBV6-5 and TRBJ2-5; D remains ambiguous. The CDR3 consists of 14 residues. Deletions cut 2 bases from V and 1 base from J, with 8 bases between. Per germline, CDR1 MNHEY and CDR2 SVGAGI. CDR3 DNA sequence: TGTGCCAGCAGTTACATCACAACCCAAGAGACCCAGTACTTC. It codes for CASSYITTQETQYF.

This clonotype was seen repeatedly, ten times or more. This sequence joins TRBV25-1 and TRBJ1-1; 8 bases fit TRBD1. Germline V gene data show CDR1 as MGHDK and CDR2 as SYGVNS. Trimming at V came to 4 bases and at J to 1 base, leaving 5 bases not matched to a gene. CDR3 size: 15 residues. In DNA form, the CDR3 reads TGTGCCAGCAGTGGTCCGGGACAGGAGAACACTGAAGCTTTCTTT. Protein: CASSGPGQENTEAFF.

This sequence joins TRBV4-3 and TRBJ2-7; 10 bases fit TRBD1. V was pared by 8 bases and J by 6 bases, with 10 bases of the junction left unmatched. Germline CDR1 reads LGHNA; CDR2 reads YSLEER. The CDR3 is 14 amino acids. The CDR3 here is CASRPGTGDGEQYF. The CDR3 bases are TGCGCCAGCCGCCCCGGGACAGGGGATGGCGAGCAGTACTTC.

This clonotype was seen repeatedly, ten times or more. The chain recombines TRBV28 with TRBJ1-4; TRBD1 agrees at 9 bases. V shed 6 bases, J shed 5 bases, and the junction held 7 bases outside the gene matches. Looked up from germline, CDR1 is MDHEN and CDR2 is SYDVKM. This CDR3 spans 15 amino acids. The CDR3 loop reads CASSPMGQGNEKLFF. CDR3 bases: TGTGCCAGCAGCCCGATGGGACAGGGAAATGAAAAACTGTTTTTT.

This clonotype was counted many times. The chain carries TRBV28 and TRBJ2-7; TRBD1 might be the D (6 bases). This CDR3 has 12 amino acids. V was cut by 10 bases and J by 2 bases, with 12 bases left in between. Germline CDR1 is MDHEN and CDR2 is SYDVKM. The CDR3 bases are TGTGCCATCGGGACACCGACCTACGAGCAGTACGTC. This sequence encodes CAIGTPTYEQYV.

The chain combines TRBV20-1 with TRBJ2-1; D is perhaps TRBD2 (5 bases). Germline lookup yields CDR1 DFQATT and CDR2 SNEGSKA (reference sequence). The CDR3 contains 15 residues. V was trimmed by 3 bases and J by 5 bases, leaving 17 bases between them. The CDR3, as DNA: TGCAGTGCTAGGGGGAGACTACGATTCGACAATGAGCAGTTCTTC. It specifies CSARGRLRFDNEQFF.

This clonotype has a count of ten or more. The V gene is TRBV20-1, the J gene TRBJ1-3, with TRBD1 as a possible D gene (6 bases). CDR3 length: 14 residues. Germline CDR1 reads DFQATT; CDR2 reads SNEGSKA (reference sequence). The germline V and J ends were trimmed by 6 bases and 0 bases, with 12 bases remaining between them. The chain's CDR3 is CSAPDRTSGNTIYF. The CDR3 nucleotides are TGCAGTGCCCCGGACAGAACCTCTGGAAACACCATATATTTT.

This rearrangement joins TRBV5-1 to TRBJ1-5; D uncertain. V lost 4 bases and J lost 9, with 17 bases in between. CDR3 size: 14 residues. The V gene's germline CDR1 is SGHRS and CDR2 YFSETQ. This chain's CDR3 is CASSQDHTDGPQHF. The CDR3 region has the DNA TGCGCCAGCAGCCAGGATCATACGGACGGGCCCCAGCATTTT.

The chain combines TRBV12-3 or TRBV12-4 with TRBJ1-4; TRBD1 aligns across 8 bases. V shed 5 bases, J shed 4 bases, and the junction held 9 bases outside the gene matches. The CDR3 has 16 amino acids. CDR3 amino acids: CASSPLDRAFNEKLFF. Here the CDR3 DNA reads TGTGCCAGCAGTCCCTTGGACAGGGCGTTTAATGAAAAACTGTTTTTT.

This clonotype has ten or more counts. The chain carries TRBV5-5 and TRBJ2-7, with 7 bases fitting TRBD1. The CDR3 extends over 14 amino acids. Looked up from germline, CDR1 is SGHKS and CDR2 is YYEKEE (reference sequence). V lost 2 bases and J lost 4; bases outside the gene matches: 6. CDR3 sequence reads: CASSFGDRDYEQYF. CDR3 DNA: TGTGCCAGCAGCTTCGGCGACAGGGATTACGAGCAGTACTTC.

The chain uses TRBV6-5 and TRBJ1-5; TRBD1 is a possible D gene (6 bases). This CDR3 has 18 residues. Between the trimmed V and J ends, which lost 0 bases and 8 bases, there was a span of 23 bases. CDR1 and CDR2 from the germline V gene are MNHEY and SVGAGI. The CDR3 loop reads CASSYSKGEQPRGKPQHF. The CDR3 bases are TGTGCCAGCAGTTACTCGAAGGGGGAACAGCCAAGGGGAAAGCCCCAGCATTTT.

This chain joins TRBV28 and TRBJ2-1, with D hard to call. This CDR3 is 15 amino acids long. V gave up 7 bases and J gave up 5 bases, with 18 bases separating them. The V gene's germline CDR1 is MDHEN and CDR2 SYDVKM. The CDR3 here is CASTLGTLENNEQFF. The CDR3, as DNA: TGTGCCAGCACCCTAGGAACCCTCGAAAACAATGAGCAGTTCTTC.

The J gene is TRBJ2-7, the V gene TRBV20-1; weak D call: TRBD2 (5 bases). Germline V gene sequence: CDR1 DFQATT, CDR2 SNEGSKA (reference sequence). This CDR3 region has 13 residues. The germline V and J ends were trimmed by 1 base and 0 bases, with 7 bases remaining between them. The CDR3 nucleotides are TGCAGTGCTAGAGTGGAGGACTCCTACGAGCAGTACTTC. Translation: CSARVEDSYEQYF.

Ten or more counts support this clonotype. The rearrangement links TRBV5-6 to TRBJ2-7; D is ambiguous. The V and J ends lost 0 bases and 0 bases respectively, with 10 bases between them. The germline V gene has CDR1 SGHDT and CDR2 YYEEEE. This CDR3 region has 15 residues. The CDR3 spells CASSLAMGSSYEQYV. In DNA form, the CDR3 reads TGTGCCAGCAGCTTGGCCATGGGCAGCTCCTACGAGCAGTACGTC.

This clonotype was recorded at least ten times. V gene TRBV29-1 combines with J gene TRBJ1-1; D not certain. The V gene lost 7 bases and the J gene lost 3 bases, with 15 bases spanning the gap. CDR1 is SQVTM and CDR2 is ANQGSEA in the germline V gene. The CDR3 totals 13 residues. CDR3 sequence reads: CSASIKVHTEAFF. The CDR3 DNA is TGCAGCGCTTCCATCAAGGTACACACTGAAGCTTTCTTT.

This chain connects TRBV30 to TRBJ2-2; D is uncertain. This CDR3 has 14 amino acids. Germline CDR1 and CDR2: GTSNPN and SVGIG (reference sequence). Trimming pared 0 bases from V and 3 bases from J, leaving 8 bases between. The CDR3 DNA sequence: TGTGCCTGGAGTGTACAACTGCACACCGGGGAGCTGTTTTTT. Encoded protein: CAWSVQLHTGELFF.

This sequence joins TRBV7-9 and TRBJ1-6; D is uncertain. Trimming shortened V by 5 bases and J by 7 bases, and 15 bases separated the two germline ends. The germline gives CDR1 SEHNR, CDR2 FQNEAQ (reference sequence). The CDR3 loop spans 15 amino acids. This chain's CDR3 is CASSLNGLGNSPLHF. The CDR3 DNA reads as TGTGCCAGCAGCCTGAACGGGCTGGGAAATTCACCCCTCCACTTT.

This clonotype came up a few times. This chain links TRBV24-1 with TRBJ2-3, with 13 bases identical to TRBD2. J lost 5 bases, V lost 3 bases, and 7 bases had no gene match. The germline V gene encodes CDR1 KGHDR and CDR2 SFDVKD. There are 17 residues in the CDR3. The CDR3: CATSDPSLAGGVDTQYF. As DNA, the CDR3 is TGTGCCACCAGTGATCCGTCACTAGCGGGGGGGGTAGATACGCAGTATTTT.

This clonotype came up many times. V usage is TRBV7-2 and J usage is TRBJ1-6; 7 bases fit TRBD1. Germline lookup yields CDR1 SGHTA and CDR2 FQGNSA. This CDR3 has 15 amino acids. Germline trimming cut 5 bases from V and 9 bases from J; bases unmatched to any gene: 10. CDR3 amino acids: CASSPGGGNGSPLHF. CDR3 DNA: TGTGCCAGCAGCCCAGGGGGGGGGAATGGTTCACCCCTCCACTTT.

V usage is TRBV29-1 and J usage is TRBJ2-5; TRBD2 matches 9 bases. CDR1 and CDR2 (germline): SQVTM, ANQGSEA. This CDR3 region has 13 residues. Losses at the gene ends were 3 bases for V and 3 bases for J; bases not matched to a gene: 2. The chain's CDR3 is CSVDLAGKETQYF. The CDR3 nucleotides read TGCAGCGTTGACCTAGCGGGGAAAGAGACCCAGTACTTC.

The chain combines TRBV12-3 or TRBV12-4 with TRBJ1-1, with 8 bases identical to TRBD1. This CDR3 region has 14 residues. J was trimmed by 4 bases and V by 9 bases; bases with no gene match: 10. CDR3 in amino acids: CASFWDDRGTEAFF. In DNA form, the CDR3 reads TGTGCCAGTTTTTGGGATGACAGGGGCACTGAAGCTTTCTTT.

This clonotype showed up many times. The genes are TRBV20-1 and TRBJ1-5, with TRBD1 identical over 7 bases. Germline CDR1 and CDR2: DFQATT and SNEGSKA (reference sequence). Trimming cost V 3 bases and J 2 bases; bases outside gene matches: 10. The CDR3 covers 16 residues. This CDR3 is CSASKTGLMGNQPQHF. CDR3 DNA sequence: TGCAGTGCTAGTAAGACAGGGCTAATGGGCAATCAGCCCCAGCATTTT.

This rearrangement joins TRBV20-1 to TRBJ2-5, with a weak D call TRBD2 (6 bases). Germline V CDR1 and CDR2: DFQATT, SNEGSKA (reference sequence). The V gene lost 1 base and the J gene lost 5 bases, with 11 bases spanning the gap. This CDR3 is built from 13 residues. CDR3 in amino acids: CSARGDSGETQYF. The CDR3 DNA reads TGCAGTGCTAGAGGGGACTCGGGGGAGACCCAGTACTTC.